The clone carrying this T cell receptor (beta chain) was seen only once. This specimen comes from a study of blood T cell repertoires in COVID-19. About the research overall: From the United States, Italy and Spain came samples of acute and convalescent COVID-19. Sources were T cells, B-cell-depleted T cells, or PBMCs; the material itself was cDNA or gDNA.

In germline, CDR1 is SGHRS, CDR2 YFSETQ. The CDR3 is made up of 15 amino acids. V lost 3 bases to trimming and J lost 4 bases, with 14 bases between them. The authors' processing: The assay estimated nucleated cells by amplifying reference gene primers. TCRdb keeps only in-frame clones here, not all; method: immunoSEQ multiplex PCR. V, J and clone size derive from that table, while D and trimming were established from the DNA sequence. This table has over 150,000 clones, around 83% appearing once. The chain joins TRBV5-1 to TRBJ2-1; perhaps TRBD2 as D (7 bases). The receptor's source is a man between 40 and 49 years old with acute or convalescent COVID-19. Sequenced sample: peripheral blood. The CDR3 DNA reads TGCGCCAGCAGCTCCGAGGGGGGGCCGTACAATGAGCAGTTCTTC. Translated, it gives CASSSEGGPYNEQFF.